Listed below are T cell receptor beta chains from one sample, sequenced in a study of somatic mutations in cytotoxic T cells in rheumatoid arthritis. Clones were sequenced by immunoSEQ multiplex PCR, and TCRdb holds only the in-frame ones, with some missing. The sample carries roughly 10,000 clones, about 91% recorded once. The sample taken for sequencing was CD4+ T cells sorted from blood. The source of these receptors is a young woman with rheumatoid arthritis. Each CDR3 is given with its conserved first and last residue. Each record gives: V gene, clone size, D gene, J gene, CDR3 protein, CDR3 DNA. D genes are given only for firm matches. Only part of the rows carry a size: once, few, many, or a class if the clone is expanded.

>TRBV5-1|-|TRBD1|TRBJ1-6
CASSLGTGPSYNSPLHF
TGCGCCAGCAGCTTGGGGACAGGCCCATCCTATAATTCACCCCTCCACTTT
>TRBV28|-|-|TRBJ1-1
CASSSFSGTKNTEAFF
TGTGCCAGCAGTTCCTTTTCCGGGACAAAGAACACTGAAGCTTTCTTT
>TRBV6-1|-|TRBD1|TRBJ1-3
CASSGTGLSGNTIYF
TGTGCCAGCAGTGGGACAGGGCTCTCTGGAAACACCATATATTTT
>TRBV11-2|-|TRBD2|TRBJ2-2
CASSPKREHTGELFF
TGTGCCAGCAGCCCTAAGCGGGAGCACACCGGGGAGCTGTTTTTT
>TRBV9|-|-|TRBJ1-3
CASSAEYSGNTIYF
TGTGCCAGCAGTGCGGAGTACTCTGGAAACACCATATATTTT
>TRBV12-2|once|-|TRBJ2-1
CASRTRPGTSGSSYNEQFF
TGTGCAAGTCGTACCAGACCCGGGACTAGCGGTAGCTCCTACAATGAGCAGTTCTTC
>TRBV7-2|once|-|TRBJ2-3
CASSSASVTQYF
TGTGCCAGCAGCTCAGCTAGCGTGACGCAGTATTTT
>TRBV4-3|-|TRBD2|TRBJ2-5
CASSQVLAGGGIQETQYF
TGCGCCAGCAGCCAAGTACTAGCGGGGGGCGGGATCCAAGAGACCCAGTACTTC
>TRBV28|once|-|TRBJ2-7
CASSRGGGSSYEQYF
TGTGCCAGCAGTCGAGGGGGGGGGAGCTCCTACGAGCAGTACTTC
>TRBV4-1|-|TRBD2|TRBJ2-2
CASSQRRLAGGGTNTGELFF
TGCGCCAGCAGCCAGCGGAGACTAGCGGGAGGGGGGACGAACACCGGGGAGCTGTTTTTT
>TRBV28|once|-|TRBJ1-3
CASSLQASGNTIYF
TGTGCCAGCAGTTTACAAGCATCTGGAAACACCATATATTTT
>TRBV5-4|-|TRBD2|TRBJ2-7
CASGRAGTGEQYF
TGTGCCAGCGGAAGAGCGGGAACGGGCGAGCAGTACTTC
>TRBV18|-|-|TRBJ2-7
CASSPPGLQYEQYF
TGTGCCAGCTCACCCCCGGGACTCCAATACGAGCAGTACTTC
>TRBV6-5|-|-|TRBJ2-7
CASNHYEQYF
TGTGCCAGCAATCACTACGAGCAGTACTTC
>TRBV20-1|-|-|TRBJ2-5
CSAMEETQYF
TGCAGTGCTATGGAGGAGACCCAGTACTTC
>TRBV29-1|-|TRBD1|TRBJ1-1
CSVLTGGNTEAFF
TGCAGCGTCCTTACAGGGGGGAACACTGAAGCTTTCTTT
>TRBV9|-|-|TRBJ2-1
CASSVQGLTYNEQFF
TGTGCCAGCAGCGTACAGGGCCTCACCTACAATGAGCAGTTCTTC
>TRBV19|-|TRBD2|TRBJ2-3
CASSTKAGAMTDTQYF
TGTGCCAGTAGTACTAAAGCGGGAGCAATGACAGATACGCAGTATTTT
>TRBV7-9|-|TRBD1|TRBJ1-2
CATTRDSLNYGYTF
TGTGCCACCACCCGGGACAGCCTTAACTATGGCTACACCTTC
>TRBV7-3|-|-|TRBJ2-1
CASSLSRGTYNEQFF
TGTGCCAGCAGCTTAAGCAGGGGAACCTACAATGAGCAGTTCTTC
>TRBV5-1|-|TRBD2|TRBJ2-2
CASSRLLAGKDGELFF
TGCGCCAGCAGTCGTCTACTAGCGGGAAAGGACGGGGAGCTGTTTTTT
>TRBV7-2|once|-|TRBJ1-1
CASSPDSSRMNTEAFF
TGTGCCAGCAGCCCCGACAGTTCGAGAATGAACACTGAAGCTTTCTTT
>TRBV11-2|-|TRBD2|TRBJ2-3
CASSLATSGVGTQYF
TGTGCCAGCAGCTTAGCGACTAGCGGGGTGGGTACGCAGTATTTT
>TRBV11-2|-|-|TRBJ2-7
CASSPLNRVRSYEQYF
TGTGCCAGCAGCCCTCTGAACAGGGTAAGGTCCTACGAGCAGTACTTC
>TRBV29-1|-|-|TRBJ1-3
CSVGQLSGNTIYF
TGCAGCGTTGGACAGCTCTCTGGAAACACCATATATTTT
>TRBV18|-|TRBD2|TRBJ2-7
CASSTLAGARDEQYF
TGTGCCAGCTCAACTCTAGCGGGAGCCCGGGACGAGCAGTACTTC
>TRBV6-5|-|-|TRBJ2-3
CASSSASTLSGTQYF
TGTGCCAGCAGTTCGGCCTCGACCCTTTCGGGTACGCAGTATTTT
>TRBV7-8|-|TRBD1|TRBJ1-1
CASSFKTGGTTEAFF
TGTGCCAGCAGCTTCAAGACAGGGGGAACTACTGAAGCTTTCTTT
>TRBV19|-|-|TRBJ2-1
CASTEGGVRFNEQFF
TGTGCCAGTACCGAAGGGGGGGTAAGATTCAATGAGCAGTTCTTC
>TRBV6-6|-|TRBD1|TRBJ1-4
CASRDSGGLNEKLFF
TGTGCCAGCAGGGACTCAGGGGGTCTAAATGAAAAACTGTTTTTT
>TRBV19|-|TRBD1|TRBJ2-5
CASSIGQGRLYQETQYF
TGTGCCAGTAGTATAGGACAGGGCCGACTGTACCAAGAGACCCAGTACTTC
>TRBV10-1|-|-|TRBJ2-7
CASSETGPTYEQYF
TGCGCCAGCAGTGAGACAGGCCCAACCTACGAGCAGTACTTC
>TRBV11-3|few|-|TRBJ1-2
CASSLEYWADAGYTF
TGTGCCAGCAGCTTAGAATACTGGGCCGACGCGGGCTACACCTTC
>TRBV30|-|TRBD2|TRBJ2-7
CAWNRGGTSGTYEQYF
TGTGCCTGGAACCGTGGGGGGACTAGCGGGACTTACGAGCAGTACTTC
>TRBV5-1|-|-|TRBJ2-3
CASYLEEATDTQYF
TGCGCCAGCTACTTAGAGGAGGCTACAGATACGCAGTATTTT
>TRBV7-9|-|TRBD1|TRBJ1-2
CASSRQGAEGYTF
TGTGCCAGCAGCCGACAGGGGGCAGAGGGCTACACCTTC
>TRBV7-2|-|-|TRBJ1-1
CASSLRPGMNTEAFF
TGTGCCAGCAGCTTAAGGCCAGGTATGAACACTGAAGCTTTCTTT
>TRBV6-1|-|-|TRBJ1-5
CAGGVGYAGNQPQHF
TGTGCCGGAGGGGTCGGATATGCTGGCAATCAGCCCCAGCATTTT
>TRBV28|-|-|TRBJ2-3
CASSSNLLARTDTQYF
TGTGCCAGCAGTTCCAACCTACTAGCCCGCACAGATACGCAGTATTTT
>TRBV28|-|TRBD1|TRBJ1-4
CASTLDRVGEKLFF
TGTGCCAGCACCCTAGACAGGGTGGGCGAAAAACTGTTTTTT
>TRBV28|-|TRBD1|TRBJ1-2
CASSTRTGGGYTF
TGTGCCAGCAGTACACGGACAGGGGGTGGCTACACCTTC